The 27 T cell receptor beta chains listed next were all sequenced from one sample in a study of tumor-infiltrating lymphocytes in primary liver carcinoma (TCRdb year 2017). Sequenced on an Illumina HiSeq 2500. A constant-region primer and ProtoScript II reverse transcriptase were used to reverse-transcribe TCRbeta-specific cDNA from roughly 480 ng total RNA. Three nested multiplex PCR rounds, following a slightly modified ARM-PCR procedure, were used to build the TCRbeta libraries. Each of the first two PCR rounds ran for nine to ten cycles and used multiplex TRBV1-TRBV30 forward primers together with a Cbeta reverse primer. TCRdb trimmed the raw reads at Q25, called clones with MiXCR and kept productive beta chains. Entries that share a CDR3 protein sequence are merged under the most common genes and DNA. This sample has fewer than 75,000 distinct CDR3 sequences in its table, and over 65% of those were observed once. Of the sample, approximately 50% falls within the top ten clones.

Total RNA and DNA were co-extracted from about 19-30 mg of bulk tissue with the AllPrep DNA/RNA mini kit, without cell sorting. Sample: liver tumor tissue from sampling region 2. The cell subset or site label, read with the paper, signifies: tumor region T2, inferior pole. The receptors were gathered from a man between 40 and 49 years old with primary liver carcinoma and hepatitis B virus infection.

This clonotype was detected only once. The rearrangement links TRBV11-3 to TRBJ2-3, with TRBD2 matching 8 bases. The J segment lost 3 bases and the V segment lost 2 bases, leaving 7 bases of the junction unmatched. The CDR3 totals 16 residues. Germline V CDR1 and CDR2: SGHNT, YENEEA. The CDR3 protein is CASSLYSGSITDTQYF. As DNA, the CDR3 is TGTGCCAGCAGCTTATACAGCGGGAGTATAACAGATACGCAGTATTTT.

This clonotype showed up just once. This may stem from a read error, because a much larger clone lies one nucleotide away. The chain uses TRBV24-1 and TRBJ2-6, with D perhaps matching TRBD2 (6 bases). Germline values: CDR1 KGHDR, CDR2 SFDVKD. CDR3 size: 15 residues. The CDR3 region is CAISDGGSGANVLTF. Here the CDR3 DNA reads TGTGCCATCAGTGACGGGGGCTCTGGGGCCAACGTCCTGACTTTC.

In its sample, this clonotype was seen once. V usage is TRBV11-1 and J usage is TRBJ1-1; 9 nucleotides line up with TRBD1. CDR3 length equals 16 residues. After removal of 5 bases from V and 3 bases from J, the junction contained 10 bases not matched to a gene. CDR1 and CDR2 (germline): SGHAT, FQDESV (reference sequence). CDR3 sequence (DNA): TGTGCCAGCAGCCGAGGGACAGGGAACAGCGACACTGAAGCTTTCTTT. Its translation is CASSRGTGNSDTEAFF.

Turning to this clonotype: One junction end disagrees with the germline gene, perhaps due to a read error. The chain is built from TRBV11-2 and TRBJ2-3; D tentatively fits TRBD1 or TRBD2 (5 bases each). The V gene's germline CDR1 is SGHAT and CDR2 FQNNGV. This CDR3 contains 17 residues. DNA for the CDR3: TGCGCCAGCAGCCAAACTCCTGGTGGGGGTTTGACAGATACGCAGTATTTT. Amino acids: CASSQTPGGGLTDTQYF.

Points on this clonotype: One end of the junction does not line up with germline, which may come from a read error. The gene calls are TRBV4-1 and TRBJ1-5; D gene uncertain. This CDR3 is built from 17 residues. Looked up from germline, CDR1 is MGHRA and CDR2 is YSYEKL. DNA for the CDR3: TGCACCAGCAGCCAACAAATGACACTTTATAGCAAACAGCCCCAGCATTTT. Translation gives CTSSQQMTLYSKQPQHF.

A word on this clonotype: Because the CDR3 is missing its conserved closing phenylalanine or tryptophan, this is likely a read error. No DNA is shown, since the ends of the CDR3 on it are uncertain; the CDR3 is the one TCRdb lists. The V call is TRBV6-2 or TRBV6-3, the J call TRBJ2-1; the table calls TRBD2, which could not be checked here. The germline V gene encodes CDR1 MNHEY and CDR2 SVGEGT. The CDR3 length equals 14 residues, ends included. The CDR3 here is CASSYGPYSREQSS.

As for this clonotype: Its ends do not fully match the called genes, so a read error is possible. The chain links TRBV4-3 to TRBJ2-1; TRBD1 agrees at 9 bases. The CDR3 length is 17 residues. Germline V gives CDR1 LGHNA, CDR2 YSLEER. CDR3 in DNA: TGCGCCAACAGCCAAAATCCTTCGGACAGGGGCTACAATGAGCAGTTCTTC. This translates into CANSQNPSDRGYNEQFF.

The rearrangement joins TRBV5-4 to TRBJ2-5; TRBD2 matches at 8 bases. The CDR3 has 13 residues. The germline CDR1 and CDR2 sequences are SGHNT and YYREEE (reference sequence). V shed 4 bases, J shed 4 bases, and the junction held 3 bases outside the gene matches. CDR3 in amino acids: CASSPTSVETQYF. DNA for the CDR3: TGTGCCAGCAGCCCGACTAGCGTAGAGACCCAGTACTTC.

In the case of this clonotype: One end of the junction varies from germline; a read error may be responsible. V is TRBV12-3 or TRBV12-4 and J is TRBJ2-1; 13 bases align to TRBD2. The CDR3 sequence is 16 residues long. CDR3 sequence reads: CASSYGLAGVADEQFF. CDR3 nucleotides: TGTGCCAGTAGTTATGGACTAGCGGGAGTGGCGGACGAGCAGTTCTTC.

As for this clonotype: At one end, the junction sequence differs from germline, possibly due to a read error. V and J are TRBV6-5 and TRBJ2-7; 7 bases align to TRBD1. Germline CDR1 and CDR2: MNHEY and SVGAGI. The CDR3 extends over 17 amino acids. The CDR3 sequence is CASNYSIPAGGSYEQYF. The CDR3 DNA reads TGTGCCAGCAATTACTCGATACCTGCAGGGGGTTCGTACGAGCAGTACTTC.

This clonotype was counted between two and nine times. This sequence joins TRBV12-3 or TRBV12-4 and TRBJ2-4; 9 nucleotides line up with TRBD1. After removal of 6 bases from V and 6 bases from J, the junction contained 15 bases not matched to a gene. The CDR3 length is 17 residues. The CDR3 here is CASSFFGPGQGTNIQYF. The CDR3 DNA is TGTGCCAGCAGCTTTTTTGGCCCGGGACAGGGTACAAACATTCAGTACTTC.

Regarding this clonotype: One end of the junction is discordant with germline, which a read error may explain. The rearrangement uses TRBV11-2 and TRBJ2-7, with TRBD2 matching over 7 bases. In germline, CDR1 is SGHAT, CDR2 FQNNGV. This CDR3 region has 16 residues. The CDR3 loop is CASSSFPGLRSHEHYF. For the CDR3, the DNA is TGTGCCAGCAGCTCTTTCCCGGGACTAAGGTCCCACGAGCACTACTTC. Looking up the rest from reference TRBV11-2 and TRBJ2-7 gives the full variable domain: EAGVAQSPRYKIIEKRQSVAFWCNPISGHATLYWYQQILGQGPKLLIQFQNNGVVDDSQLPKDRFSAERLKGVDSTLKIQPAKLEDSAVYLCASSSFPGLRSHEHYFGPGTRLTVT.

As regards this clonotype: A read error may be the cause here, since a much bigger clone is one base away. CDR3 in DNA: TGTGCCAGCAGCTTCTGCGGAGGGGCCTACAATGAGCAGTTCTTC. This encodes CASSFCGGAYNEQFF. This chain uses TRBV7-9 with TRBJ2-1, with a possible D match to TRBD2 (6 bases). Per germline, CDR1 SEHNR and CDR2 FQNEAQ (reference sequence). V gave up 3 bases and J gave up 2 bases, with 11 bases separating them. This CDR3 spans 15 amino acids.

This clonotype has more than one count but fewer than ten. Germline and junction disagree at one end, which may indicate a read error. The DNA of the CDR3 is TGTACCAGCAGTCAAACTCCTGGTGGGGGAAAAGAGACCCAGTACTTC. Its translation: CTSSQTPGGGKETQYF. The chain carries TRBV11-2 and TRBJ2-5; possibly TRBD1 or TRBD2 for D (5 bases each). The germline V gene encodes CDR1 SGHAT and CDR2 FQNNGV. The CDR3 runs 16 residues.

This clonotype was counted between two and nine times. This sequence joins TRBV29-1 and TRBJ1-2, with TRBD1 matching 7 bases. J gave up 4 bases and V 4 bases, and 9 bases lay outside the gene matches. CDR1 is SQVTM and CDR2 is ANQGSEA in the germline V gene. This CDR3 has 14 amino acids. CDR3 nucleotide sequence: TGCAGCGTTGCACTCCCCGGACAGGCCTATGGCTACACCTTC. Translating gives CSVALPGQAYGYTF.

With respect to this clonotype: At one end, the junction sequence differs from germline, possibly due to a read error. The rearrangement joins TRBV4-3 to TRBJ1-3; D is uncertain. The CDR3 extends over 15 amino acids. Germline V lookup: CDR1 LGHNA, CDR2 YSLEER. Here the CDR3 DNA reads TGCGCCAGCAGCCGAAGCGATGGGCCCGGAAGCACCATATATTTT. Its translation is CASSRSDGPGSTIYF.

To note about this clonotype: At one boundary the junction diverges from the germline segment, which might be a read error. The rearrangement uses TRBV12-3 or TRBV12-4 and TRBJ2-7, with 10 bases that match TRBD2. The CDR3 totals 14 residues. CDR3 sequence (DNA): TGTGCCAGCAGTCTAGCGGGAGAGAGCCACGAGCAGTACTTC. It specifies CASSLAGESHEQYF.

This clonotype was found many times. The CDR3, as DNA: TGTGCCAGCAGCCCAAACGTTGACAGCTATTATGGCTACACCTTC. Protein sequence: CASSPNVDSYYGYTF. This rearrangement joins TRBV7-8 to TRBJ1-2; TRBD1 is a possible D gene (5 bases). V gave up 5 bases and J gave up 5 bases, with 18 bases separating them. In germline, CDR1 is SGHVS, CDR2 FQNEAQ. The CDR3 runs 15 residues.

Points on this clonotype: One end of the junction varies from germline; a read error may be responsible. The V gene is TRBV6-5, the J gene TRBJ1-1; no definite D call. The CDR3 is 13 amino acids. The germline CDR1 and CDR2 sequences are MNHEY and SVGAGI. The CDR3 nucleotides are TGTGCCAGCTGTTACTCTTCCGGGCGTGAAACTTTCTTT. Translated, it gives CASCYSSGRETFF.

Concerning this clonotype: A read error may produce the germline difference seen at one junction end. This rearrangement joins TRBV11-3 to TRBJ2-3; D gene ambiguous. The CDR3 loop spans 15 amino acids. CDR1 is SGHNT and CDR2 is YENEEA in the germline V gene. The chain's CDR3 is CGSSLEAGRTDTQYF. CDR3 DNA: TGTGGCAGCAGTTTAGAGGCCGGGCGCACAGATACGCAGTATTTT.

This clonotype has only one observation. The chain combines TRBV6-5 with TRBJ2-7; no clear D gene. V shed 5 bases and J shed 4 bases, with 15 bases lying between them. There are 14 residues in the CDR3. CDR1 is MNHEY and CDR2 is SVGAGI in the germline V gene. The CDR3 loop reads CASSTRKGLYEQYF. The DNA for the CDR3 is TGTGCCAGCAGTACGCGGAAGGGCCTGTACGAGCAGTACTTC.

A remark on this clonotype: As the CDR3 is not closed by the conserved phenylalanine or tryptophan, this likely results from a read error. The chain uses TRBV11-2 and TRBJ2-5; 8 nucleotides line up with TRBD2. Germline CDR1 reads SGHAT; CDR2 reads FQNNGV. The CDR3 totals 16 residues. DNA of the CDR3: TGTATCAGCAACCAAACTCCTGGCGGGGGGAAAGAGACCCAGTACTCC. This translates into CISNQTPGGGKETQYS.

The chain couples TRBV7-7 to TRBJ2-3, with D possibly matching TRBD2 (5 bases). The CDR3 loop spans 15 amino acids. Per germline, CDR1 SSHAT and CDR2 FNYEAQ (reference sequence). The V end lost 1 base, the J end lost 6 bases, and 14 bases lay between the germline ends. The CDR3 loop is CASSLGTGGPDTQYF. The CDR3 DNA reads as TGTGCCAGCAGCTTAGGTACTGGCGGGCCCGATACGCAGTATTTT.

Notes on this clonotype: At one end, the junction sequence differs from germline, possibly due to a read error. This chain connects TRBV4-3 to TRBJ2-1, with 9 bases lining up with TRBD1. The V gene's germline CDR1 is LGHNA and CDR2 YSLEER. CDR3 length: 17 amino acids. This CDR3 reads CASCQNPSDRGYNEQSF. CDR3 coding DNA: TGCGCCAGCTGCCAAAATCCCTCGGACAGGGGCTATAATGAGCAGTCCTTC.

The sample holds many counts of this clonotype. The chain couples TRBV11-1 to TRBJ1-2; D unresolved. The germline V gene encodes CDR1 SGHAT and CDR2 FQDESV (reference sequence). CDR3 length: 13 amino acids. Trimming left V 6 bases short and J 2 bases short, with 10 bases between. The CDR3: CASSLSGNYGYTF. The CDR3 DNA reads TGTGCCAGCAGTCTCTCGGGCAACTATGGCTACACCTTC.

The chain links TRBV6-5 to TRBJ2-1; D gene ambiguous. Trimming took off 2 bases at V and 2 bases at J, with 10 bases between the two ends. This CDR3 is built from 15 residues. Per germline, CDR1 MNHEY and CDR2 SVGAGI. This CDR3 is CASSYQVFAYNEQFF. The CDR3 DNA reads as TGTGCCAGCAGTTACCAGGTTTTTGCCTACAATGAGCAGTTCTTC.

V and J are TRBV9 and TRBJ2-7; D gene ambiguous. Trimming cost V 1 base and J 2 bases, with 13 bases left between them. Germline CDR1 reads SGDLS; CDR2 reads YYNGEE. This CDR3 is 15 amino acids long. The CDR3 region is CASSVYGDAPYEQYF. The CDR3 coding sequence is TGTGCCAGCAGCGTATACGGCGATGCACCCTACGAGCAGTACTTC.